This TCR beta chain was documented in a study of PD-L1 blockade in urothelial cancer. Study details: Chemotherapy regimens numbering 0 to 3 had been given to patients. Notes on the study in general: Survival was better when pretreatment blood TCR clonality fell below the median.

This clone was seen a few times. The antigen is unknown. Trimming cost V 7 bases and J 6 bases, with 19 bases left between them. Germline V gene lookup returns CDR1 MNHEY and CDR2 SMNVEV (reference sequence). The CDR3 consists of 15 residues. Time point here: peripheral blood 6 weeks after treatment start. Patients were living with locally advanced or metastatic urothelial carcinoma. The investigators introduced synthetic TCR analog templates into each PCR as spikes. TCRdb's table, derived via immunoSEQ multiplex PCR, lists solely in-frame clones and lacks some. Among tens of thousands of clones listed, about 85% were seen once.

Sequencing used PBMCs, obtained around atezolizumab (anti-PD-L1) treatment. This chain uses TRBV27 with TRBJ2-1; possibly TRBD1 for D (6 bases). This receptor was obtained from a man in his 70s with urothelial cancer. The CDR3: CASKGVGARGNEQFF. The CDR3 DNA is TGTGCCAGCAAAGGTGTAGGGGCCAGGGGCAATGAGCAGTTCTTC.